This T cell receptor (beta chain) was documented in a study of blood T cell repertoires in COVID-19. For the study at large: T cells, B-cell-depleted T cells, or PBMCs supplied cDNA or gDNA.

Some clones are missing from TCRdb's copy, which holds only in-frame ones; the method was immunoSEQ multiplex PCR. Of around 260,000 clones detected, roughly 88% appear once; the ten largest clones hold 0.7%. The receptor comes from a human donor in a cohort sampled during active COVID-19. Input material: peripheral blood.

CDR3 sequence reads: CASSETGTGGTDTQYF. CDR3 nucleotide sequence: TGCGCCAGCAGCGAAACCGGGACAGGGGGCACAGATACGCAGTATTTT. The V and J genes are TRBV5-1 and TRBJ2-3; 10 bases line up with TRBD1. This CDR3 comprises 16 residues. The germline V gene has CDR1 SGHRS and CDR2 YFSETQ. After removal of 4 bases from V and 1 base from J, the junction contained 6 bases not matched to a gene.